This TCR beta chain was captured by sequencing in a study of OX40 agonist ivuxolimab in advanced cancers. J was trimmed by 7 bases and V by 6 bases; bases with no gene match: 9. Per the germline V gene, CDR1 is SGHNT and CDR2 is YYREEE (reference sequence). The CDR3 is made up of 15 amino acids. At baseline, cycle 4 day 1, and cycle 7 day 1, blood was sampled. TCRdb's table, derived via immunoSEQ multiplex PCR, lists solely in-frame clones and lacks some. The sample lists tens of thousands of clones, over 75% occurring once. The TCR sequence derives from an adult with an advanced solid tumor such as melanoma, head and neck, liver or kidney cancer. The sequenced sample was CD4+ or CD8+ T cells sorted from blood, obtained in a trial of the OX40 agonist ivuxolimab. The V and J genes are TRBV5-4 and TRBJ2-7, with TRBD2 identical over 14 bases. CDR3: CASTTGLAGVGEQYF. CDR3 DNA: TGTGCCAGCACCACGGGACTAGCGGGAGTGGGAGAGCAGTACTTC. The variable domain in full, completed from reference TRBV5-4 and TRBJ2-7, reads ETGVTQSPTHLIKTRGQQVTLRCSSQSGHNTVSWYQQALGQGPQFIFQYYREEENGRGNFPPRFSGLQFPNYSSELNVNALELDDSALYLCASTTGLAGVGEQYFGPGTRLTVT.